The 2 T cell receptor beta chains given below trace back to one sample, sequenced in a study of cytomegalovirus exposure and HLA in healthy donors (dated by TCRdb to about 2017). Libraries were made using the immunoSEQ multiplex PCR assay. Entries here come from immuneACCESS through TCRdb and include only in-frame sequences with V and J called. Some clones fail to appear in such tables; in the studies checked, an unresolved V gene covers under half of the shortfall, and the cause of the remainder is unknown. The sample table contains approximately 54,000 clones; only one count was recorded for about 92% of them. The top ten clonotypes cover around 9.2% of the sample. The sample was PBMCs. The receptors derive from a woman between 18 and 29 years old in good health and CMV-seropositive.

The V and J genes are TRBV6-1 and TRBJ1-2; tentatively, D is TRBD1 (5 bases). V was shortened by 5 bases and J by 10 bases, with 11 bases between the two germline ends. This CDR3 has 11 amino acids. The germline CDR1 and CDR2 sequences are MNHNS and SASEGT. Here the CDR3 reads CASSYGGVYTF. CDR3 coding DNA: TGTGCCAGCAGTTACGGGGGGGTCTACACCTTC.

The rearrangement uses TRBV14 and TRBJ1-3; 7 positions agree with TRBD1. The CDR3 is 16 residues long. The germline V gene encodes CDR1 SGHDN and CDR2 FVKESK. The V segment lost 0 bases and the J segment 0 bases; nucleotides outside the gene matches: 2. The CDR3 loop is CASSQETGFSGNTIYF. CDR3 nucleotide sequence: TGTGCCAGCAGCCAAGAGACAGGGTTCTCTGGAAACACCATATATTTT.